One and the same sample provided the 17 T cell receptor beta chains below, sequenced in a study of T cell responses to AZD1222 COVID-19 vaccine. Profiled with immunoSEQ multiplex PCR; TCRdb holds only in-frame clones, not every one. The data show 120,000 or so clones, with about 91% seen just once and 2.8% held by the top ten. The source was peripheral blood, collected on day 0 of AZD1222 vaccination. These receptors were taken from an adult in good health.

The J gene is TRBJ2-5, the V gene TRBV7-2; D uncertain. This CDR3 region has 14 residues. The V end was cut by 1 base, the J end by 1 base, with 7 bases between. From germline, CDR1 is SGHTA and CDR2 FQGNSA. This CDR3 reads CASSLDASQETQYF. As DNA, the CDR3 is TGTGCCAGCAGCTTAGACGCAAGCCAAGAGACCCAGTACTTC.

In this sample, this clone turned up once. The V gene is TRBV2, the J gene TRBJ2-7; perhaps TRBD1 as D (5 bases). CDR3 length equals 16 residues. Germline CDR1 is SNHLY and CDR2 is FYNNEI. The V end lost 0 bases, the J end lost 4 bases, and 16 bases lay between the germline ends. For the CDR3, the DNA is TGTGCCAGCAGTGAAGCGCTTGACAGCCCCCTTTACGAGCAGTACTTC. This translates into CASSEALDSPLYEQYF.

This chain links TRBV15 with TRBJ2-6; D gene uncertain. Germline V gene sequence: CDR1 LNHNV, CDR2 YYDKDF (reference sequence). The length of the CDR3 is 17 residues. V was pared by 0 bases and J by 2 bases, with 11 bases between. The CDR3 bases are TGTGCCACCAGCAGAGATAACGTTCTTACTGGGGCCAACGTCCTGACTTTC. It codes for CATSRDNVLTGANVLTF.

This clone came up once. The CDR3 sequence: CASSDRTGNYGYTF. CDR3 bases: TGTGCCAGCAGCGATCGGACCGGTAACTATGGCTACACCTTC. This chain connects TRBV7-2 to TRBJ1-2; D is unresolved. Germline V gene sequence: CDR1 SGHTA, CDR2 FQGNSA. CDR3 size: 14 residues. V lost 5 bases and J lost 1, with 11 bases in between.

This rearrangement joins TRBV5-1 to TRBJ1-6; no clear D gene. Per the germline V gene, CDR1 is SGHRS and CDR2 is YFSETQ. The V gene lost 4 bases and the J gene lost 6 bases, with 20 bases spanning the gap. The CDR3 runs to 17 residues. CDR3: CASSVNLPHEINSPLHF. The CDR3 region has the DNA TGCGCCAGCAGCGTAAATTTGCCACATGAAATTAATTCACCCCTCCACTTT.

The rearrangement joins TRBV5-1 to TRBJ2-7, with 7 bases aligning to TRBD2. Unmatched junction bases numbered 11, after V lost 4 bases and J lost 4 bases. Germline V gene sequence: CDR1 SGHRS, CDR2 YFSETQ. This CDR3 spans 15 amino acids. DNA of the CDR3: TGCGCCAGCAGCCATAGCGGGCCCACCGGTTACGAGCAGTACTTC. Translated, it gives CASSHSGPTGYEQYF.

The genes are TRBV6-5 and TRBJ1-4; the match to TRBD1 covers 7 bases. The CDR3 is made up of 15 amino acids. The V gene's germline CDR1 is MNHEY and CDR2 SVGAGI. Germline trimming cut 2 bases from V and 4 bases from J; bases unmatched to any gene: 4. CDR3 protein: CASSYLGTDNEKLFF. The CDR3, as DNA: TGTGCCAGCAGTTACCTTGGGACAGATAATGAAAAACTGTTTTTT.

The rearrangement links TRBV3-1 (or the pseudogene TRBV3-2) to TRBJ1-4, with D hard to call. The CDR3 runs 13 residues. V lost 2 bases to trimming and J lost 6 bases, with 7 bases between them. Germline CDR1 and CDR2: LGHDT and YNNKEL (reference sequence). CDR3 loop: CASSQFSDEKLFF. The CDR3 DNA sequence: TGTGCCAGCAGCCAATTCTCGGATGAAAAACTGTTTTTT.

The chain couples TRBV29-1 to TRBJ2-7; D is possibly TRBD1 or TRBD2 (7 bases each). Germline values: CDR1 SQVTM, CDR2 ANQGSEA. The length of the CDR3 is 13 residues. Trimming left V 6 bases short and J 4 bases short, with 16 bases between. The CDR3 here is CSVAGGAKYEQYF. The CDR3, as DNA: TGCAGCGTCGCAGGGGGGGCAAAATACGAGCAGTACTTC.

CDR3 region: CASSASKTDTQYF. The CDR3 bases are TGCGCCAGCAGCGCCTCGAAGACAGATACGCAGTATTTT. The rearrangement joins TRBV5-1 to TRBJ2-3; D ambiguous. The CDR3 has 13 amino acids. Trimming removed 4 bases from V and 3 bases from J, with 9 bases in between. Germline V gene lookup returns CDR1 SGHRS and CDR2 YFSETQ.

The V and J genes are TRBV19 and TRBJ2-1; 8 bases fit TRBD2. The CDR3 contains 15 residues. Germline CDR1 reads LNHDA; CDR2 reads SQIVND (reference sequence). Trimming cost V 4 bases and J 0 bases; bases outside gene matches: 2. The CDR3 nucleotides read TGTGCCAGTAGTAGACTAGCGCTCTCCTACAATGAGCAGTTCTTC. Residues: CASSRLALSYNEQFF.

Concerning this clone itself: Its ends do not fully match the called genes, so a read error is possible. The rearrangement uses TRBV19 and TRBJ1-1; no clear D. The length of the CDR3 is 14 residues. In germline, CDR1 is LNHDA, CDR2 SQIVND (reference sequence). CDR3 loop: CASSLDGVGTEAFF. Here the CDR3 DNA reads TGTGCCAGTAGTCTAGACGGGGTGGGCACTGAAGCTTTCTTT.

The chain uses TRBV7-9 and TRBJ1-6, with 7 positions matching TRBD1. CDR1 and CDR2 from the germline V gene are SEHNR and FQNEAQ (reference sequence). V lost 5 bases, J lost 0 bases, and 10 bases stayed unmatched. This CDR3 is 18 amino acids long. CDR3 residues: CASSTSRTGGSYNSPLHF. The CDR3 nucleotides are TGTGCCAGCAGCACAAGCCGGACAGGTGGCTCCTATAATTCACCCCTCCACTTT.

The chain employs TRBV12-3 or TRBV12-4 and TRBJ1-2; the D is unclear. The CDR3 spans 13 residues. V was trimmed by 3 bases and J by 3 bases, leaving 8 bases between them. DNA for the CDR3: TGTGCCAGCAGTTTCACGCGGGACTATGGCTACACCTTC. Translation gives CASSFTRDYGYTF.

CDR3: CASSRPGVTYEQYF. As DNA, the CDR3 is TGTGCCAGCAGCCGGCCAGGGGTTACCTACGAGCAGTACTTC. This sequence joins TRBV14 and TRBJ2-7, with a possible D match to TRBD1 (6 bases). The V gene lost 4 bases and the J gene lost 2 bases, with 12 bases spanning the gap. This CDR3 spans 14 amino acids. Germline lookup yields CDR1 SGHDN and CDR2 FVKESK.

The CDR3 nucleotides are TGTGCCAGCGGCAGGGACAGATCCTACCCGGAAGGCGGCTACACCTTC. Translating it yields CASGRDRSYPEGGYTF. This sequence joins TRBV27 and TRBJ1-2; TRBD1 agrees at 7 bases. Looked up from germline, CDR1 is MNHEY and CDR2 is SMNVEV (reference sequence). J gave up 8 bases and V 8 bases, and 20 bases lay outside the gene matches. The CDR3 is made up of 16 amino acids.

The chain employs TRBV5-5 and TRBJ2-1, with 11 bases that match TRBD2. Trimming removed 4 bases from V and 4 bases from J; junction bases left unmatched: 4. The CDR3 runs to 15 residues. Germline V CDR1 and CDR2: SGHKS, YYEKEE (reference sequence). The CDR3 sequence: CASSPGLAVYNEQFF. The CDR3 DNA sequence: TGTGCCAGCAGCCCGGGACTAGCGGTATACAATGAGCAGTTCTTC.